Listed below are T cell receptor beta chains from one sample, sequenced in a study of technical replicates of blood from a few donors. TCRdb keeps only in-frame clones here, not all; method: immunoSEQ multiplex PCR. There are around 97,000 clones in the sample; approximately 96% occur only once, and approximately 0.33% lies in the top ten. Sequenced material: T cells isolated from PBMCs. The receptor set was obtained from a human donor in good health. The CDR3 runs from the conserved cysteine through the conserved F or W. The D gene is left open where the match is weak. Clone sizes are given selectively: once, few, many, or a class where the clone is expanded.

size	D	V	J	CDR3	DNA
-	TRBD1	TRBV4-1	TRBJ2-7	CASSQPPTGANAYEQYF	TGCGCCAGCAGCCAACCTCCGACAGGGGCTAACGCCTACGAGCAGTACTTC
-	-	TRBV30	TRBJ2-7	CAWSAGVKRYYEQYF	TGTGCCTGGAGTGCGGGGGTAAAGCGGTACTACGAGCAGTACTTC
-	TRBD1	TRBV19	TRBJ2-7	CASSMGQMSSYEQYF	TGTGCCAGTAGTATGGGACAGATGAGCTCCTACGAGCAGTACTTC
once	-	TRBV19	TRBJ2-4	CASSQGNIQYF	TGTGCCAGTAGTCAGGGAAACATTCAGTACTTC
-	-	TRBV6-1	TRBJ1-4	CASSWDGQNEKLFF	TGTGCCAGCAGCTGGGACGGACAGAATGAAAAACTGTTTTTT
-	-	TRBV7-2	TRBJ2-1	CASSLGVVQFF	TGTGCCAGCAGCTTAGGCGTTGTGCAGTTCTTC
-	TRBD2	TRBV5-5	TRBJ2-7	CASSLASGTNYEQYF	TGTGCCAGCAGCTTGGCTAGCGGGACAAACTACGAGCAGTACTTC
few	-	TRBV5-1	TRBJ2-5	CASSSLRGNVKRGEETQYF	TGCGCCAGCAGCTCCCTCCGGGGGAACGTTAAGCGCGGAGAAGAGACCCAGTACTTC
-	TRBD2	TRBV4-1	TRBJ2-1	CASSHRTSFYNEQFF	TGCGCCAGCAGCCACCGGACTAGCTTCTACAATGAGCAGTTCTTC
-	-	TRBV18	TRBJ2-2	CASSHALRRDTGELFF	TGTGCCAGCTCACACGCCTTAAGGCGGGACACCGGGGAGCTGTTTTTT
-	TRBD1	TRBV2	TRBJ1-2	CASSGDRTNYGYTF	TGTGCCAGCAGTGGGGACAGGACCAACTATGGCTACACCTTC
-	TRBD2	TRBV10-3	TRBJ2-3	CAISESQREARNTQYF	TGTGCCATCAGTGAGTCGCAGCGGGAGGCACGCAATACGCAGTATTTT
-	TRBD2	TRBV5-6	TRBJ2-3	CASSLIGLAESDTQYF	TGTGCCAGCAGCTTAATCGGACTAGCGGAATCAGATACGCAGTATTTT
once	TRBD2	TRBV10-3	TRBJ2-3	CAIMSGTSADTQYF	TGTGCCATCATGTCCGGGACTAGCGCAGATACGCAGTATTTT
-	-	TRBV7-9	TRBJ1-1	CASSHIKGRTEAFF	TGTGCCAGCAGCCACATCAAGGGGCGCACTGAAGCTTTCTTT
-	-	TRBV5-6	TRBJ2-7	CASSSWTIYPSYEQYF	TGTGCCAGCAGCTCATGGACTATCTACCCCTCCTACGAGCAGTACTTC
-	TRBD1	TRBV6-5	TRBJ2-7	CASSKPGQGTYEQYF	TGTGCCAGCAGCAAACCGGGACAGGGGACTTACGAGCAGTACTTC
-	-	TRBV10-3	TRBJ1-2	CAISESKEKHYYGYTF	TGTGCCATCAGTGAGTCAAAGGAGAAGCACTACTATGGCTACACCTTC
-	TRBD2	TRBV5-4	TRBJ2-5	CASSQTSGGTQYF	TGTGCCAGCAGCCAGACTAGCGGGGGGACCCAGTACTTC
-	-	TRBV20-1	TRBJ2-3	CSARAVFGQYF	TGCAGTGCTAGAGCCGTGTTCGGGCAGTATTTT
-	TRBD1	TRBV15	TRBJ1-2	CATSRALTGGYGYTF	TGTGCCACCAGCAGAGCCCTGACAGGGGGCTATGGCTACACCTTC
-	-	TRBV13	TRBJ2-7	CASSHRAYEQYF	TGTGCCAGCAGCCACAGGGCCTACGAGCAGTACTTC
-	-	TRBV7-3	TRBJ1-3	CASSLTGGASGNTIYF	TGTGCCAGCAGTCTTACGGGGGGGGCCTCTGGAAACACCATATATTTT
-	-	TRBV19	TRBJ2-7	CASSRYESYEQYF	TGTGCCAGTAGTAGGTATGAGTCCTACGAGCAGTACTTC
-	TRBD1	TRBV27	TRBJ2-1	CASSLTDRAEQFF	TGTGCCAGCAGTTTGACCGACAGGGCTGAGCAGTTCTTC
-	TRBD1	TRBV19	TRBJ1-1	CASSRGQTNTEAFF	TGTGCCAGTAGTAGGGGACAGACGAACACTGAAGCTTTCTTT
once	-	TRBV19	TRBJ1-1	CASAASLNTEAFF	TGTGCCTCAGCGGCCTCTCTGAACACTGAAGCTTTCTTT
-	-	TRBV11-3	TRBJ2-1	CASSFTGANNEQFF	TGTGCCAGCAGCTTTACGGGAGCGAACAATGAGCAGTTCTTC
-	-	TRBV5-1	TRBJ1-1	CASSWNGQPDTEAFF	TGCGCCAGCAGCTGGAACGGACAGCCGGACACTGAAGCTTTCTTT
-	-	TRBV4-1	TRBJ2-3	CASSQDLVSRGRTDTQYF	TGCGCCAGCAGCCAAGATCTAGTCTCCCGAGGGCGCACAGATACGCAGTATTTT
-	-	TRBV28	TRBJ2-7	CASTTGREQYF	TGTGCCAGTACGACAGGGAGGGAGCAGTACTTC
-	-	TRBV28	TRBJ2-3	CASSRQTFSTDTQYF	TGTGCCAGCAGCCGACAGACTTTTAGCACAGATACGCAGTATTTT
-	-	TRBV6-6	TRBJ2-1	CASGQGRNEQFF	TGTGCCAGCGGGCAGGGGCGGAATGAGCAGTTCTTC
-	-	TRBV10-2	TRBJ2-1	CASSEVPGNEQFF	TGCGCCAGCAGTGAAGTACCGGGAAATGAGCAGTTCTTC
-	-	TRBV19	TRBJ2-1	CASKAGTGFYNEQFF	TGTGCCAGTAAAGCGGGGACAGGCTTTTACAATGAGCAGTTCTTC
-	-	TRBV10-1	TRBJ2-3	CASSGSLDTQYF	TGCGCCAGCAGTGGGTCCCTAGATACGCAGTATTTT
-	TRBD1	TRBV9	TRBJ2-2	CASSDYRGLNTGELFF	TGTGCCAGCAGCGATTACAGGGGGCTGAACACCGGGGAGCTGTTTTTT
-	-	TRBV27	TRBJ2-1	CASRRLAGEQFF	TGTGCCAGCAGAAGACTTGCGGGTGAGCAGTTCTTC
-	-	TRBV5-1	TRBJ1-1	CASSFSVNTEAFF	TGCGCCAGCAGCTTCAGTGTGAACACTGAAGCTTTCTTT
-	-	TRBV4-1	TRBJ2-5	CASSQVGPLGAQYF	TGCGCCAGCAGCCAAGTCGGCCCCCTAGGTGCCCAGTACTTC
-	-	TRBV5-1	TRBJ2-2	CASSLERTGFLAEPTGELFF	TGCGCCAGCAGCTTGGAACGGACAGGGTTCCTAGCGGAACCCACCGGGGAGCTGTTTTTT
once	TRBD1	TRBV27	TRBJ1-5	CASSLEGQGIQPQHF	TGTGCCAGCAGTTTAGAGGGACAGGGGATTCAGCCCCAGCATTTT
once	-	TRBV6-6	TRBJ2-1	CASSKRQTEQFF	TGTGCCAGCAGTAAAAGACAGACTGAGCAGTTCTTC
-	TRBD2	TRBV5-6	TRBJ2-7	CASSSMGGIEQYF	TGTGCCAGCAGCTCGATGGGGGGGATCGAGCAGTACTTC
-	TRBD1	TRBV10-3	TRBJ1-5	CAISEVTRGPNSNQPQHF	TGTGCCATCAGTGAAGTTACCAGGGGGCCTAATAGCAATCAGCCCCAGCATTTT
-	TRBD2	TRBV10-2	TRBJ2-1	CASSETSVSNEQFF	TGCGCCAGCAGTGAGACTAGCGTAAGCAATGAGCAGTTCTTC
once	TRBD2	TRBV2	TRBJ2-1	CASSEVGGGRAIYNEQFF	TGTGCCAGCAGTGAGGTCGGGGGCGGGAGGGCCATCTACAATGAGCAGTTCTTC
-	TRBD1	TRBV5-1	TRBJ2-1	CASSLVTGGYEQFF	TGCGCCAGCAGCTTGGTCACAGGGGGCTATGAGCAGTTCTTC
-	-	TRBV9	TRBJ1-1	CASSGREVGRGDTEAFF	TGTGCCAGCAGCGGCAGGGAAGTGGGGCGAGGAGACACTGAAGCTTTCTTT